This T cell receptor beta chain stems from a study of CD8 T cells in ankylosing spondylitis. Findings of the study overall: Seven or eight highly homologous variants formed a TCR beta motif that appeared characteristic of ankylosing spondylitis blood.

The CDR3 contains 15 residues. Trimming stripped 5 bases from V and 0 bases from J, with 11 bases between. This clonotype was counted many times. Antigen: not known. For TCR beta, libraries came from quantitative 5'-RACE with molecular barcodes. TCRdb ran MiXCR on the 5' RACE reads and lists one entry per CDR3 protein. The data show around 490,000 distinct CDR3 sequences, approximately 5% seen once. The chain carries TRBV12-3 or TRBV12-4 and TRBJ2-1; tentatively, D is TRBD2 (6 bases). This receptor was identified in a male donor with ankylosing spondylitis. Sample: blood, either unsorted or a sorted T cell fraction (not recorded which). CDR3 residues: CASSDGRSSYNEQFF. The CDR3 DNA sequence: TGTGCCAGCAGTGATGGGAGGAGCTCCTACAATGAGCAGTTCTTC.